This TCR beta chain appears in the sequencing data of a study of T-cell memory formation after mild COVID-19. This clonotype was detected ten times or more. TCRdb passed the 5' RACE reads through MiXCR, listing each CDR3 protein once. The profile shows about 190,000 distinct CDR3 sequences, about 11% of them singletons. CDR1 SQVTM and CDR2 ANQGSEA come from the germline V gene. The V end was cut by 4 bases, the J end by 3 bases, with 18 bases between. CDR3 length: 15 amino acids. The sequence came from a young man who had mild COVID-19 (a few samples of this study predate the infection). Cell type and time point are not known. The chain couples TRBV29-1 to TRBJ1-1; D possibly corresponds to TRBD1 (5 bases). Sequencing was done on a sample of PBMCs or a T cell subset sorted from them (not recorded which). The DNA of the CDR3 is TGCAGCGTTGTATTGTGGGGCTTGAGGGACACTGAAGCTTTCTTT. Its protein is CSVVLWGLRDTEAFF.